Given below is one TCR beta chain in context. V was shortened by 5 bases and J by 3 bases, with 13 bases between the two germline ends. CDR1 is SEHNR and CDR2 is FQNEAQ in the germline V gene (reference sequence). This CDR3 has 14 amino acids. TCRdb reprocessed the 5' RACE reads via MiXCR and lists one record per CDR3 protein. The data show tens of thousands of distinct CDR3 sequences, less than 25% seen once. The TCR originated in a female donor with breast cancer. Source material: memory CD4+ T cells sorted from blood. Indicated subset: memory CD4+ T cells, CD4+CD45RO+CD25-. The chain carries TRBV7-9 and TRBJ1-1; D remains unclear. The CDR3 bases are TGTGCCAGCAGCGGTCAAAGGGCGGACACTGAAGCTTTCTTT. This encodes CASSGQRADTEAFF. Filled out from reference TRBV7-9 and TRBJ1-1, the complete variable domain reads DTGVSQNPRHKITKRGQNVTFRCDPISEHNRLYWYRQTLGQGPEFLTYFQNEAQLEKSRLLSDRFSAERPKGSFSTLEIQRTEQGDSAMYLCASSGQRADTEAFFGQGTRLTVV.